This T cell receptor beta chain stems from a study of shared clonotypes between healthy human individuals. Overall study findings and caveats: For naive CD4 cells, 5% to 6.5% of clonotypes were shared across a few donors. Only blood samples were collected, and tissue repertoires likely differ.

Sequencing was at deep level. Sequencing was performed with immunoSEQ multiplex PCR; in TCRdb, only in-frame clones are kept and a portion is missing. The profile shows 850,000 to 1,200,000 clones, roughly 75% of them singletons. Into CD45RA+ naive and CD45RA-negative memory subsets, the CD4+ cells were split. This clone was picked up one time. Its matching antigen is unknown. The CDR3 is 12 residues long. V lost 4 bases and J lost 8, with 11 bases in between. The V gene's germline CDR1 is SNHLY and CDR2 FYNNEI. The chain is built from TRBV2 and TRBJ1-2; D gene unclear. Sequencing was performed on memory CD4+ T cells sorted from blood. Sample subset: CD45RA-negative fraction. This receptor was obtained from a man aged 18 to 30 in good health. The CDR3 sequence is CASSVGSWGYTF. The CDR3 DNA follows: TGTGCCAGCAGTGTGGGTTCTTGGGGCTACACCTTC.